The rows below give T cell receptor beta chains drawn from one sample of a study of human T cells and chemical hapten exposure. In TCRdb, the RACE reads were re-called with MiXCR into one record per CDR3 protein. The data hold over 35,000 distinct CDR3 sequences, with 8% to 11% observed a single time. The sequencing used whole blood, collected in connection with sensitization to the hapten diphenylcyclopropenone (DPC). Receptor source: a young man with alopecia areata. Some clones in this sample may be carry-over from other donors' samples. Each CDR3 is given without its conserved first and last residue.

cdr3_aa	v_call	j_call
SARSVGQPQH	TRBV20-1	TRBJ1-5
ASSRTGEGNQPQH	TRBV5-1	TRBJ1-5
ASSWGSTEAF	TRBV12-3/TRBV12-4	TRBJ1-1
ASSPSHWEGTQY	TRBV18	TRBJ2-3
ASSTWGPSYNEQF	TRBV21-1	TRBJ2-1
ASSIGRPSTDTQY	TRBV2	TRBJ2-3
ASSLGRRMNTEAF	TRBV12-3/TRBV12-4	TRBJ1-1
ASSQVSITGNSYEQY	TRBV4-1	TRBJ2-7
ASSLSRVGALYGYT	TRBV27	TRBJ1-2
ASSTDVNTEAF	TRBV5-4	TRBJ1-1
ASSPSRGYTQY	TRBV18	TRBJ2-3
ASSVRGSQPQH	TRBV2	TRBJ1-5
SGGQGQETQY	TRBV29-1	TRBJ2-5
ASSLDRSGSQY	TRBV11-2	TRBJ2-3
ATSDSGTSGNYNEQF	TRBV24-1	TRBJ2-1
ASSPPAGTGIGELF	TRBV28	TRBJ2-2
ASSSSLAGTPNNEQF	TRBV7-2	TRBJ2-1
ASGLVGGNTEAF	TRBV12-5	TRBJ1-1
ASSLIGGPTDTQY	TRBV7-3	TRBJ2-3
ASSLIAGGSVTDTQY	TRBV5-5	TRBJ2-3
ASSQFLAGDAAYEQF	TRBV14	TRBJ2-1
ASSELGTGINSPLH	TRBV2	TRBJ1-6
ASSLSRDRGKNTIY	TRBV12-3/TRBV12-4	TRBJ1-3
SVAISSYEQY	TRBV29-1	TRBJ2-7
ATKGLDLDEQF	TRBV24-1	TRBJ2-1
ASSDSSRDLLTQY	TRBV25-1	TRBJ2-3
ASSSPGAADTQY	TRBV12-3/TRBV12-4	TRBJ2-3
ASGPGQGHEKLF	TRBV12-5	TRBJ1-4
AWSGALVDADTQY	TRBV30	TRBJ2-3
ASSLEAGTGNTIY	TRBV5-1	TRBJ1-3
ASSGTASGNTIY	TRBV5-4	TRBJ1-3
ASSPSSGGELF	TRBV4-3	TRBJ2-2
ASSPYGGGNQPQH	TRBV6-5	TRBJ1-5
ASRGGINQPQH	TRBV6-1	TRBJ1-5
ASSVKGAGELF	TRBV10-1	TRBJ2-2